The present T cell receptor (beta chain) was sequenced within a study of cytomegalovirus exposure and HLA in healthy donors. After removal of 9 bases from V and 5 bases from J, the junction contained 2 bases not matched to a gene. The CDR3 has 14 amino acids. Per the germline V gene, CDR1 is ENHRY and CDR2 is SYGVKD. Regarding donors, all were healthy bone marrow donors. Study-wide findings and caveats: Later analysis showed most CMV-associated TCR beta chains appearing HLA-restricted.

On this clone: Its cognate antigen is unknown.

60 Vbeta and 13 Jbeta primers were used in PCR. Clones were read by immunoSEQ multiplex PCR, and TCRdb kept only the in-frame ones, dropping some. The sample holds over 110,000 clones; roughly 74% are singletons and the top ten take 5% to 8%. Sequenced: PBMCs. The source of this sequence is a woman in her 40s in good health and CMV-seropositive. V and J are TRBV10-3 and TRBJ2-3; TRBD2 matches at 16 bases. The CDR3 DNA reads as TGTGCCATGGGGACTAGCGGGAGGGGAGATACGCAGTATTTT. Translating it yields CAMGTSGRGDTQYF.